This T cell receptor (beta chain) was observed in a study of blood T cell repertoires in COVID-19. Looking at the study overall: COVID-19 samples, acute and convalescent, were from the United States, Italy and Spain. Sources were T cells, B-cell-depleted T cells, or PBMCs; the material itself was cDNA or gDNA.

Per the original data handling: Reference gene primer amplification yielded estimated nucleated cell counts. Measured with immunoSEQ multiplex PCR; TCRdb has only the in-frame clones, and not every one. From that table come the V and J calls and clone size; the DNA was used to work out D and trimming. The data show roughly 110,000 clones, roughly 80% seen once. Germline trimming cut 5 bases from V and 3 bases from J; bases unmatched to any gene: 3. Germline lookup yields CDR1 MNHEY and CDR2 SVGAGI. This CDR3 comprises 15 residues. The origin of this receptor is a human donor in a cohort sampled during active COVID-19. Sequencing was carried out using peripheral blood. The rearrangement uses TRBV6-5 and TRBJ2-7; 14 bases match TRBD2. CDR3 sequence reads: CASSPGTSGGYEQYV. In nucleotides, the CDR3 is TGTGCCAGCAGTCCTGGGACTAGCGGGGGCTACGAGCAGTACGTC.